This T cell receptor beta chain is from a study of persistence of HIV-infected CD4 T cells. The overall study: Up to about 180 mL blood was drawn at multiple time points; a couple of donors had single-time leukapheresis.

CDR1 is SGHRS, CDR2 YFSETQ, per germline. The CDR3 contains 15 residues. Trimming at V came to 0 bases and at J to 4 bases, leaving 6 bases not matched to a gene. On this clone itself: Its antigen is as yet unknown.

Lysates of CMV-infected fibroblasts at about 10 ug/mL stimulated these cells. CD40L/CD69 double-negative CD45RO-high memory CD4+ T cells were collected. These HIV-1-infected adults initiated suppressive ART in chronic infection. This was the immunoSEQ version 4 assay in survey mode. Measured with immunoSEQ multiplex PCR; TCRdb has only the in-frame clones, and not every one. The repertoire has some 28,000 clones, around 80% of them found once; the top ten carry 4% to 5%. The specimen was CD4+ T cells sorted from PBMCs after roughly 18-hour stimulation, collected from a patient who received antiretroviral therapy. The rearrangement uses TRBV5-1 and TRBJ2-7, with 8 bases fitting TRBD2. The receptor's source is an adult man with HIV who was CMV-seropositive. The CDR3 nucleotides are TGCGCCAGCAGCTTGGCTTCTAGCGGGTCGTACGAGCAGTACTTC. This translates into CASSLASSGSYEQYF.